A selection of T cell receptor beta chains follows, all from one sample in a study of cytomegalovirus exposure and HLA in healthy donors. Produced via immunoSEQ multiplex PCR; TCRdb's table is partial and in-frame only. The table shows roughly 93,000 clones, with roughly 77% occurring only once. The sequencing sample was made of PBMCs. The receptors derive from a man under 40 in good health and CMV-seronegative. CDR3s include the opening cysteine and the closing phenylalanine or tryptophan. A D gene is named only where the DNA matches it firmly. Some rows have no size entry. The others give once, few or many, or a class for an expanded clone.

j_call,d_call,v_call,clone_size,cdr3_aa,cdr3_nt
TRBJ2-2,-,TRBV10-3,-,CAISEVRNTGELFF,TGTGCCATCAGTGAAGTCAGAAACACCGGGGAGCTGTTTTTT
TRBJ2-1,-,TRBV4-1,once,CASSPVGRGVYNEQFF,TGCGCCAGCAGCCCGGTAGGGCGCGGGGTCTACAATGAGCAGTTCTTC
TRBJ2-7,-,TRBV6-1,-,CARSRGGLDEQYF,TGTGCCAGGTCGAGGGGGGGGCTTGACGAGCAGTACTTC
TRBJ2-7,TRBD1,TRBV2,-,CASSRSGTGSFEQYF,TGTGCCAGCAGTCGCTCCGGGACAGGGTCCTTCGAGCAGTACTTC
TRBJ1-4,TRBD1,TRBV14,-,CASSPLQGANEKLFF,TGTGCCAGCAGCCCTTTACAGGGGGCTAATGAAAAACTGTTTTTT
TRBJ2-5,TRBD2,TRBV30,-,CAWSAGTSGGETQYF,TGTGCCTGGAGTGCCGGGACTAGCGGGGGAGAGACCCAGTACTTC
TRBJ2-3,-,TRBV2,-,CASTGTVRTDTQYF,TGTGCCAGCACGGGGACTGTAAGAACAGATACGCAGTATTTT
TRBJ2-3,-,TRBV7-2,-,CASSPDYHTDTQYF,TGTGCCAGCAGCCCGGACTACCACACAGATACGCAGTATTTT
TRBJ1-4,TRBD1,TRBV19,few,CASSPWDRTIIGRTNEKLFF,TGTGCCAGTAGTCCCTGGGACAGGACTATAATAGGCAGAACTAATGAAAAACTGTTTTTT
TRBJ1-5,-,TRBV6-4,few,CASSDGAGNQPQHF,TGTGCCAGCAGTGACGGGGCAGGCAATCAGCCCCAGCATTTT
TRBJ1-1,-,TRBV10-2,-,CASRTDRRNTEAFF,TGCGCCAGCAGGACTGACAGGCGGAACACTGAAGCTTTCTTT
TRBJ1-2,-,TRBV27,-,CASSSGLNGYTF,TGTGCCAGCAGTTCAGGCCTGAATGGCTACACCTTC
TRBJ1-5,-,TRBV27,few,CASSLYVRQGGSNQPQHF,TGTGCCAGCAGTTTATATGTTCGTCAGGGAGGGAGCAATCAGCCCCAGCATTTT
TRBJ2-7,TRBD1,TRBV29-1,-,CSVVGGTSYEQYF,TGCAGCGTTGTAGGGGGCACTTCCTACGAGCAGTACTTC
TRBJ2-7,TRBD1,TRBV7-2,-,CASSIWDRGRAGGGEQYF,TGTGCCAGCAGCATATGGGACAGGGGGCGAGCGGGAGGAGGCGAGCAGTACTTC
TRBJ2-2,TRBD1,TRBV10-3,-,CAIRDRAGELFF,TGTGCCATCAGAGACAGGGCCGGGGAGCTGTTTTTT
TRBJ2-1,TRBD2,TRBV9,-,CASSVGGGGYNEQFF,TGTGCCAGCAGCGTAGGTGGGGGGGGTTACAATGAGCAGTTCTTC
TRBJ1-5,TRBD1,TRBV10-3,-,CATQDRGQPLNQPQHF,TGTGCCACCCAGGACAGGGGCCAGCCGTTGAATCAGCCCCAGCATTTT
TRBJ1-6,-,TRBV6-1,-,CASSEGLEGSPLHF,TGTGCCAGCAGTGAAGGATTGGAGGGGAGCCCCCTCCACTTT
TRBJ1-2,TRBD1,TRBV25-1,-,CASSPLTGDNYGYTF,TGTGCCAGCAGCCCCTTGACAGGGGATAACTATGGCTACACCTTC
TRBJ1-1,TRBD1,TRBV7-2,-,CASSLGPGGQTEAFF,TGTGCCAGCAGCTTAGGGCCAGGGGGCCAAACTGAAGCTTTCTTT
TRBJ2-7,TRBD1,TRBV5-4,-,CASSLSGGVIHEQYF,TGTGCCAGCAGCTTGTCAGGGGGCGTCATCCACGAGCAGTACTTC
TRBJ1-5,-,TRBV30,-,CAWSVSGAYQPQHF,TGTGCCTGGAGTGTTTCAGGGGCCTATCAGCCCCAGCATTTT
TRBJ1-2,-,TRBV6-6,once,CASTHPDRRGYGYTF,TGTGCCAGCACCCACCCAGATCGGAGGGGCTATGGCTACACCTTC
TRBJ1-1,-,TRBV6-5,once,CASSYTATVNTEAFF,TGTGCCAGCAGTTACACAGCGACAGTGAACACTGAAGCTTTCTTT
TRBJ1-1,TRBD1,TRBV29-1,-,CSVEKTGQVTEAFF,TGCAGCGTCGAAAAGACGGGACAGGTCACTGAAGCTTTCTTT
TRBJ1-6,-,TRBV2,-,CATAVESGSPLHF,TGTGCCACCGCGGTCGAGTCAGGGTCACCCCTCCACTTT
TRBJ1-2,-,TRBV10-3,-,CAISETMLDGYTF,TGTGCCATCAGTGAGACTATGTTGGATGGCTACACCTTC
TRBJ2-7,-,TRBV7-2,-,CASSLDAGLSYEQYF,TGTGCCAGCAGCTTAGACGCAGGACTCTCCTACGAGCAGTACTTC
TRBJ2-7,-,TRBV4-2,few,CASSQEPDSSYEQYF,TGTGCCAGCAGCCAAGAACCAGACAGCTCCTACGAGCAGTACTTC
TRBJ2-7,TRBD2,TRBV10-3,-,CATVAGGHYEQYF,TGTGCCACCGTAGCGGGGGGACACTACGAGCAGTACTTC
TRBJ2-5,-,TRBV7-3,-,CASSLNPGEETQYF,TGTGCCAGCAGCTTAAATCCAGGTGAAGAGACCCAGTACTTC
TRBJ2-1,TRBD2,TRBV7-6,-,CASSPLAGSEQFF,TGTGCCAGCAGCCCGTTAGCGGGATCTGAGCAGTTCTTC
TRBJ1-5,TRBD1,TRBV6-5,once,CASSLLGTGDNQPQHF,TGTGCCAGCAGTTTGCTGGGGACAGGGGATAATCAGCCCCAGCATTTT
TRBJ1-1,-,TRBV14,-,CASTPGSQGNTEAFF,TGTGCCAGCACCCCAGGGTCCCAGGGTAACACTGAAGCTTTCTTT
TRBJ2-5,TRBD2,TRBV7-8,once,CASSPQLVSGVQETQYF,TGTGCCAGCAGCCCACAATTGGTTAGCGGGGTACAAGAGACCCAGTACTTC
TRBJ1-4,TRBD1,TRBV4-2,-,CASSQHLQGHLATNEKLFF,TGTGCCAGCAGCCAACACCTACAGGGGCACCTTGCAACTAATGAAAAACTGTTTTTT
TRBJ2-1,TRBD2,TRBV7-2,-,CASTPGGDEQFF,TGTGCCAGCACCCCGGGGGGGGATGAGCAGTTCTTC
TRBJ2-3,TRBD2,TRBV30,-,CAWKAGVSTDTQYF,TGTGCCTGGAAAGCGGGGGTGTCCACAGATACGCAGTATTTT
TRBJ2-7,TRBD2,TRBV13,-,CASSTRTSDEQYF,TGTGCCAGCAGCACCAGGACTAGCGACGAGCAGTACTTC
TRBJ1-2,-,TRBV27,-,CASSSYQGFYGYTF,TGTGCCAGCAGCTCTTACCAGGGATTCTATGGCTACACCTTC